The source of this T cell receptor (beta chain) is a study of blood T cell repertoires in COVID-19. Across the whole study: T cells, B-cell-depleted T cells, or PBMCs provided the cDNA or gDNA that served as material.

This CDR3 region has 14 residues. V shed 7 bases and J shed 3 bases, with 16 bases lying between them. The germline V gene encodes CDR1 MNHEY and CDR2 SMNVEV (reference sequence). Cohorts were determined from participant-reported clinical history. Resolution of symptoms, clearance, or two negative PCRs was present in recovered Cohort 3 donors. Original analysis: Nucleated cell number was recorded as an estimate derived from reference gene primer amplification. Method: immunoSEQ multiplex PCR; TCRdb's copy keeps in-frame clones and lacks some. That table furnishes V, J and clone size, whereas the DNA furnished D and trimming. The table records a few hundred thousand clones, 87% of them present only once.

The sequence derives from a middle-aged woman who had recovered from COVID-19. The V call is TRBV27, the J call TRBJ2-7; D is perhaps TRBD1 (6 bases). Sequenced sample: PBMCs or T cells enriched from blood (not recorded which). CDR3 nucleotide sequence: TGTGCCAGCAAAAAAGAGACAGGTGGCTACGAGCAGTACTTC. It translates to CASKKETGGYEQYF.